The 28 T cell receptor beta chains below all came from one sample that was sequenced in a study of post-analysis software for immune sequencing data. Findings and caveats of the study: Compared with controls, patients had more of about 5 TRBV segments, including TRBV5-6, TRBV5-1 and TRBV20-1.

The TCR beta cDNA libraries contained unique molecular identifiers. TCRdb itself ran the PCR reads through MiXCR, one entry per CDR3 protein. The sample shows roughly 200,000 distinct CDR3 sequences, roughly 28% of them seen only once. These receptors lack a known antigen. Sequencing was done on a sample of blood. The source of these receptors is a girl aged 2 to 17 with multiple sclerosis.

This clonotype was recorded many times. The CDR3 DNA follows: TGTGCCATCAGTGACCCGGGGACAACTAACTATGGCTACACCTTC. Translating it yields CAISDPGTTNYGYTF. V gene TRBV10-3 combines with J gene TRBJ1-2; D is perhaps TRBD1 (6 bases). CDR1 is ENHRY and CDR2 is SYGVKD in the germline V gene. With 3 bases removed from V and 0 bases from J, the gap between germline ends came to 11 bases. This CDR3 spans 15 amino acids.

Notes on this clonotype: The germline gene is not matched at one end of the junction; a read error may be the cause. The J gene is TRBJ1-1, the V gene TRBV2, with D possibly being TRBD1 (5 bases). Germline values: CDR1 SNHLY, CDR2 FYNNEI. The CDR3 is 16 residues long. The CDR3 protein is CACSERRGRVNTEAFF. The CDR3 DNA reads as TGTGCCTGCAGTGAAAGGCGGGGCAGGGTGAACACTGAAGCTTTCTTT. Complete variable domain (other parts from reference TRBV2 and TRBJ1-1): EPEVTQTPSHQVTQMGQEVILRCVPISNHLYFYWYRQILGQKVEFLVSFYNNEISEKSEIFDDQFSVERPDGSNFTLKIRSTKLEDSAMYFCACSERRGRVNTEAFFGQGTRLTVV.

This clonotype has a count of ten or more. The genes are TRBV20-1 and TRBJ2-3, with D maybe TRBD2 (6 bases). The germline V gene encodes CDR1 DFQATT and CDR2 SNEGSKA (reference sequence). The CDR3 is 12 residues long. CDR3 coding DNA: TGCAGGGTAGCGGCCAGCGCAGATACGCAGTATTTT. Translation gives CRVAASADTQYF.

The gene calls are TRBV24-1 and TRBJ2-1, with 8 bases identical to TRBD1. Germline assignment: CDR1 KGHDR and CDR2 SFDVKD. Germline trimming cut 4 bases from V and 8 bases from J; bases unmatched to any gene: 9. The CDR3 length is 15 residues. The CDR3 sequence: CATSDPTGDLDEQFF. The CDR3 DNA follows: TGTGCCACCAGTGACCCGACAGGGGATCTCGATGAGCAGTTCTTC.

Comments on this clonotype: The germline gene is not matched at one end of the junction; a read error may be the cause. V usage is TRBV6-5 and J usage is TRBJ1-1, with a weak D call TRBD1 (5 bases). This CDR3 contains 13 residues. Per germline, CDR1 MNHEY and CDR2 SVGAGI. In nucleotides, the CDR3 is TGTGCCAGCTCCGGGACCATGAACACTGGAGCTTTCTTT. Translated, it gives CASSGTMNTGAFF.

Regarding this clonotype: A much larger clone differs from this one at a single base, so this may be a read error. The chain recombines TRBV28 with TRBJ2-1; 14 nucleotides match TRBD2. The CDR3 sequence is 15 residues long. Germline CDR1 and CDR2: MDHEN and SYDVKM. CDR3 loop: CASSSGTSGSHERFF. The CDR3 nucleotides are TGTGCCAGCAGTTCAGGGACTAGCGGGAGCCATGAGCGGTTCTTC.

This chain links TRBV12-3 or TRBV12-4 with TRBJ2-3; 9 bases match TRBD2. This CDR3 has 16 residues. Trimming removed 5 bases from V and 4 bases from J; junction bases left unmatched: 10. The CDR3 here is CASSPQPGLAADTQYF. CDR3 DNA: TGTGCCAGCAGTCCGCAACCGGGACTAGCAGCAGATACGCAGTATTTT.

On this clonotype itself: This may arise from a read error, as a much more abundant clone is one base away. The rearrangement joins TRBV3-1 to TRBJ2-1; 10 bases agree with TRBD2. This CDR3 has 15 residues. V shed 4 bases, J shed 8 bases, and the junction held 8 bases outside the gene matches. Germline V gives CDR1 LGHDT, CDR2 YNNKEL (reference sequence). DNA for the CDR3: TGTGCCAGCAGCCCTAAGCGGGGGGGCAGGTATGAGCAGTTCTTC. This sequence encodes CASSPKRGGRYEQFF.

The CDR3 sequence: CASSPYPTEDTQYF. The CDR3, as DNA: TGTGCCAGCAGCCCATACCCGACAGAGGATACGCAGTATTTT. The V and J genes are TRBV7-2 and TRBJ2-3; weak D call: TRBD1 (5 bases). The CDR3 is 14 residues long. In germline, CDR1 is SGHTA, CDR2 FQGNSA. Trimming took 5 bases from V and 6 from J, leaving 15 bases between them.

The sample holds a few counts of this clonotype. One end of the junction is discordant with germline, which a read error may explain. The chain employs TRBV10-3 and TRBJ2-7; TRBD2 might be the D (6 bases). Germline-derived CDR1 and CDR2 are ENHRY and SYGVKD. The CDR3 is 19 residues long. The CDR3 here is CAVSDPRALRAGSSYEQYF. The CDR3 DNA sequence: TGTGCCGTCAGTGACCCCAGGGCACTAAGAGCGGGCTCGTCCTACGAGCAGTACTTC.

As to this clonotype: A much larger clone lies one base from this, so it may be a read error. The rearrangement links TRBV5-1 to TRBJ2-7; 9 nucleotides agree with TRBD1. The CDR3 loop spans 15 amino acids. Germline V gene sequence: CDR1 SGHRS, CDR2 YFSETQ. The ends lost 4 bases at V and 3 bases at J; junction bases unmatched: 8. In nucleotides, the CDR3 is TGCGCCAGCAGCGGCCGGGACAGGGAGTTCTACGAGCAGTACTTC. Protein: CASSGRDREFYEQYF.

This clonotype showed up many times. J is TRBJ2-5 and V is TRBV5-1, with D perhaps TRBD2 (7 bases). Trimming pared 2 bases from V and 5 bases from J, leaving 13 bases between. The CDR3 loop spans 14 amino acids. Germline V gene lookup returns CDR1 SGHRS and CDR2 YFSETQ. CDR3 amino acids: CASSLRGGPETQYF. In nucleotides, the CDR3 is TGCGCCAGCAGCTTAAGGGGGGGTCCGGAGACCCAGTACTTC.

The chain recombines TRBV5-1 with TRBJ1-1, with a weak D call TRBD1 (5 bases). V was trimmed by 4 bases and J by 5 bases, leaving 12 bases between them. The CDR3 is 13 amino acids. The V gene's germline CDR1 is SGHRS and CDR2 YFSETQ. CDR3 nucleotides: TGCGCCAGCAGCGGGGACGGCTCTACTGAAGCTTTCTTT. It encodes CASSGDGSTEAFF.

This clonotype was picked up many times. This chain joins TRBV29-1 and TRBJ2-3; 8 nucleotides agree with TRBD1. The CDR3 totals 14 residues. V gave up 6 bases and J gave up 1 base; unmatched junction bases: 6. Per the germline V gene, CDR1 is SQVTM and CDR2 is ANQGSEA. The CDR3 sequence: CSVRQGIGTDTQYF. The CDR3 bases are TGCAGCGTCCGACAGGGGATTGGCACAGATACGCAGTATTTT.

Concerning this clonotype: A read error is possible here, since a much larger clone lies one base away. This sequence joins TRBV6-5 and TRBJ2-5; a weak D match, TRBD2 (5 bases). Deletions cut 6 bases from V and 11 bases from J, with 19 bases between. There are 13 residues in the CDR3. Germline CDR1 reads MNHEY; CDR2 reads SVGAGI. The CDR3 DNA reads TGTGCCAGCAGGGGAACTAGTTCTTATGAGCAGTACTTC. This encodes CASRGTSSYEQYF.

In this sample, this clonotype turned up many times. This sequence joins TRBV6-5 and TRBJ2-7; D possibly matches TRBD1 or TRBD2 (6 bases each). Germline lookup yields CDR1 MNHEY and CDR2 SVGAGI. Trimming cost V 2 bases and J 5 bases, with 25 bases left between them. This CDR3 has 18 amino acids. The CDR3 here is CASSYRPGQSGGYHEQYF. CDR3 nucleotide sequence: TGTGCCAGCAGTTACCGACCGGGACAAAGTGGGGGGTATCACGAGCAGTACTTC.

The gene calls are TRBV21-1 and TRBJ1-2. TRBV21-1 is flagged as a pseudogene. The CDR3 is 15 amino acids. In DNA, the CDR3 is TGTGCCTGCAGCAAACCTAATACGGACAAGCAGGGCTACACCTTC. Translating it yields CACSKPNTDKQGYTF.

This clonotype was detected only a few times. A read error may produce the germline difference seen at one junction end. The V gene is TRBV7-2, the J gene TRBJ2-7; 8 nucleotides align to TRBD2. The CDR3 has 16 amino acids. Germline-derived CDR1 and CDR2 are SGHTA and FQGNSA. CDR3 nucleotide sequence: TGTGCCCGCAGCGCACCGGGACTAGGATTCCTCAATGAGCAGTACTTC. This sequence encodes CARSAPGLGFLNEQYF.

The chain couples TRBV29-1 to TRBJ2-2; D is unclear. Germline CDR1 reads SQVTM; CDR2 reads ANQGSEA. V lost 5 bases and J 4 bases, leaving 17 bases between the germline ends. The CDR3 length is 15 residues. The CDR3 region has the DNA TGCAGCGTTCGCCCCTTCGGGCGTGGCACCGGGGAGCTGTTTTTT. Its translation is CSVRPFGRGTGELFF.

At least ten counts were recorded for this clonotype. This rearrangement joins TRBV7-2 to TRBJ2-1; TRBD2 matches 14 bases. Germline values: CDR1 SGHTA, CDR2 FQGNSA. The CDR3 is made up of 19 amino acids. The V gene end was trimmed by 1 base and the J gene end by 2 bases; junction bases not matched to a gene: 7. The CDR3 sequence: CASSLVRTSGRPTYNEQFF. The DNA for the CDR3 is TGTGCCAGCAGCTTAGTTAGGACTAGCGGGAGGCCGACCTACAATGAGCAGTTCTTC.

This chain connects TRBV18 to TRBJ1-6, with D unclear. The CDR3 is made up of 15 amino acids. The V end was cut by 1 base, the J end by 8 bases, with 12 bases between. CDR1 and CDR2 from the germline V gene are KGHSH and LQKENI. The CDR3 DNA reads TGTGCCAGCTCACCACTTTCCGGGTTTTATTCACCCCTCCACTTT. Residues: CASSPLSGFYSPLHF.

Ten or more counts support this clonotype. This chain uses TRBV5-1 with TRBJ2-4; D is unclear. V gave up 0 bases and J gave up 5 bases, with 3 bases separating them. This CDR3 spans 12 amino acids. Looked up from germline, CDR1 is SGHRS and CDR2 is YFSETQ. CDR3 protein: CASSLDQNIQYF. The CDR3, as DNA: TGCGCCAGCAGCTTGGACCAAAACATTCAGTACTTC.

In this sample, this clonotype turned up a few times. The CDR3 coding sequence is TGTGCCAGCAGCCAAGGCCGCGAACGAGGAGCTTTCTTT. Translation: CASSQGRERGAFF. The chain joins TRBV3-1 to TRBJ1-1; D remains unclear. CDR1 and CDR2 (germline): LGHDT, YNNKEL (reference sequence). Trimming pared 1 base from V and 10 bases from J, leaving 13 bases between. This CDR3 has 13 residues.

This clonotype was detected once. The CDR3 sequence is CASKSGRQSNQPQHF. The CDR3 DNA sequence: TGTGCCAGCAAGTCGGGACGGCAGAGCAATCAGCCCCAGCATTTT. V gene TRBV12-3 or TRBV12-4 combines with J gene TRBJ1-5, with D possibly matching TRBD1 (5 bases). The CDR3 extends over 15 amino acids. The germline V and J ends were trimmed by 7 bases and 1 base, with 14 bases remaining between them.

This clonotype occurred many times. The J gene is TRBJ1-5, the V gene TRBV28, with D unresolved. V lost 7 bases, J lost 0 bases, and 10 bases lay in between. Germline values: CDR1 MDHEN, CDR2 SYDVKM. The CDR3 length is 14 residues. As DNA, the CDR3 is TGTGCCAGCACCCCCTCACCTAGCAATCAGCCCCAGCATTTT. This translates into CASTPSPSNQPQHF.

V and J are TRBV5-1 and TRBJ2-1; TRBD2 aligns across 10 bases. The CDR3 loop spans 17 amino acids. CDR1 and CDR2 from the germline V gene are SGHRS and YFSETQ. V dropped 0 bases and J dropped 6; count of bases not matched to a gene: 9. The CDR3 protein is CASSLVLAGGLANEQFF. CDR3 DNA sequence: TGCGCCAGCAGCTTGGTTTTAGCGGGAGGTCTGGCCAATGAGCAGTTCTTC.

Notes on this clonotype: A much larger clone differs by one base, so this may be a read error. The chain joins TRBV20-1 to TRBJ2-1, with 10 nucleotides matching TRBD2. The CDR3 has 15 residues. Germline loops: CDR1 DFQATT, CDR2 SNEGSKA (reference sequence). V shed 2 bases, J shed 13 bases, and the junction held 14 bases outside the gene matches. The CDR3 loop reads CSARRPSGSRETQFF. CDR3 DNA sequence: TGCAGTGCTAGACGGCCTAGCGGGAGTAGAGAGACCCAGTTCTTC.

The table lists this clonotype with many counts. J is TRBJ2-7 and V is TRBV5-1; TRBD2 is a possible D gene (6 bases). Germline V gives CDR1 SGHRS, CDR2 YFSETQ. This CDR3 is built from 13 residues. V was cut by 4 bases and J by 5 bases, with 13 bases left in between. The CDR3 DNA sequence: TGCGCCAGCAGCCCTGGGACTTCGGACGAGCAGTACTTC. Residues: CASSPGTSDEQYF.